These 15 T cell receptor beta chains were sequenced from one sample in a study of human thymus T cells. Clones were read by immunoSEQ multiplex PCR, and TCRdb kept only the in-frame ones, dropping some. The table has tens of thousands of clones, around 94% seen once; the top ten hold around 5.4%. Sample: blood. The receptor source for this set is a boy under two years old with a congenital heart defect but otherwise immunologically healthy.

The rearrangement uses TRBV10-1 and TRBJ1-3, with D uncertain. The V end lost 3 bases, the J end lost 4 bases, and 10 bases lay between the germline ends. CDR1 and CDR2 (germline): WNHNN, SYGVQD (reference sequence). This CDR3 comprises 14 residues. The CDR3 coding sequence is TGCGCCAGCAGTGAACGGCAGGCGGGAAACACCATATATTTT. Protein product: CASSERQAGNTIYF.

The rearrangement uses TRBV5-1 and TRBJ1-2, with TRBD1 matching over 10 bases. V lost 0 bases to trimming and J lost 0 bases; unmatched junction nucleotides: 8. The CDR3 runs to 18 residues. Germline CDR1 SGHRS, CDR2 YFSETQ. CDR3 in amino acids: CASSLESGQGLANYGYTF. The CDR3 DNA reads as TGCGCCAGCAGCTTGGAGTCGGGACAGGGGTTGGCTAACTATGGCTACACCTTC.

CDR3 coding DNA: TGTGCCAGCAGTTGGACTAGCGGGACGGAGACCCAGTACTTC. It codes for CASSWTSGTETQYF. V and J are TRBV5-4 and TRBJ2-5; 12 nucleotides agree with TRBD2. The CDR3 consists of 14 residues. The V segment lost 5 bases and the J segment 5 bases; nucleotides outside the gene matches: 4. From germline, CDR1 is SGHNT and CDR2 YYREEE (reference sequence).

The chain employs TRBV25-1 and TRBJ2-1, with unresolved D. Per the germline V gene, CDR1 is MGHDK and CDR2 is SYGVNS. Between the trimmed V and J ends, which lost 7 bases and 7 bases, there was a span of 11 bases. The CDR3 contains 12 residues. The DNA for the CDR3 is TGTGCCAGCAATCTTCGAGGTAATGAGCAGTTCTTC. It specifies CASNLRGNEQFF. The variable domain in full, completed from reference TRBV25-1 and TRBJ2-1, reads EADIYQTPRYLVIGTGKKITLECSQTMGHDKMYWYQQDPGMELHLIHYSYGVNSTEKGDLSSESTVSRIRTEHFPLTLESARPSHTSQYLCASNLRGNEQFFGPGTRLTVL.

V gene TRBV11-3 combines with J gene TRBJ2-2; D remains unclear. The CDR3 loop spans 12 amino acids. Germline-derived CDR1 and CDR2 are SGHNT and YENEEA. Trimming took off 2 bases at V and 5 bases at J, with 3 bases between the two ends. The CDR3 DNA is TGTGCCAGCAGCTTATTAACCGGGGAGCTGTTTTTT. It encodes CASSLLTGELFF.

The CDR3 region has the DNA TGTGCCAGCAGTTTATTACCGCCCTACGAGCAGTACTTC. Translation: CASSLLPPYEQYF. The chain couples TRBV27 to TRBJ2-7; no clear D gene. The CDR3 sequence is 13 residues long. Per the germline V gene, CDR1 is MNHEY and CDR2 is SMNVEV (reference sequence). Trimming took 1 base from V and 2 from J, leaving 6 bases between them.

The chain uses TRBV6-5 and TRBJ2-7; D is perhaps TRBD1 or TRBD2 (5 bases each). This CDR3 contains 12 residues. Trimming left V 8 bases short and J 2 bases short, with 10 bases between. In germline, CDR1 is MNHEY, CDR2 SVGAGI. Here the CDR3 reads CASGTFTYEQYF. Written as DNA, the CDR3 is TGTGCCAGCGGGACGTTCACCTACGAGCAGTACTTC.

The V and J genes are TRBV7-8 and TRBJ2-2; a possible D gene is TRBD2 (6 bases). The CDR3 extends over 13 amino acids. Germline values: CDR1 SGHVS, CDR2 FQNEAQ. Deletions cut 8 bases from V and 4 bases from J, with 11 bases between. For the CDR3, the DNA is TGTGCCAGCCGGAATAGCGGCACCGGGGAGCTGTTTTTT. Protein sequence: CASRNSGTGELFF.

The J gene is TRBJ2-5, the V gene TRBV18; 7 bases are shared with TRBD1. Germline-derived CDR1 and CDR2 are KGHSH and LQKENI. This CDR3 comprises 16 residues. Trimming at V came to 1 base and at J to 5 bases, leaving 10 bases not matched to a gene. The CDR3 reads CASSPLPTGLRETQYF. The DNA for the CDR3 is TGTGCCAGCTCACCACTCCCGACAGGGCTGAGGGAGACCCAGTACTTC.

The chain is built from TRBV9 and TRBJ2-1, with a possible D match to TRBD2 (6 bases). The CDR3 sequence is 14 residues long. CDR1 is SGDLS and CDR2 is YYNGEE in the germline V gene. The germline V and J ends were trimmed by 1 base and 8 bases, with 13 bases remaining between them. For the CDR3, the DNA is TGTGCCAGCAGCGTACGGGACTTGATGGATGAGCAGTTCTTC. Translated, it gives CASSVRDLMDEQFF.

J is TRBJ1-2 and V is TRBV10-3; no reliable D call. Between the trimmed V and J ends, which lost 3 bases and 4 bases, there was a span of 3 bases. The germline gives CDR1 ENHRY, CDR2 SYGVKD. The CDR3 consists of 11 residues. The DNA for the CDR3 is TGTGCCATCAGTGACAGCTATGGCTACACCTTC. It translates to CAISDSYGYTF.

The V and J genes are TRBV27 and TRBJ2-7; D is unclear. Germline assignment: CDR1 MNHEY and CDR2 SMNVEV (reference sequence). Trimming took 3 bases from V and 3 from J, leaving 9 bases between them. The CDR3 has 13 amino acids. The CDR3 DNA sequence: TGTGCCAGCAGTTTGACCCATTACTACGAGCAGTACTTC. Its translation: CASSLTHYYEQYF.

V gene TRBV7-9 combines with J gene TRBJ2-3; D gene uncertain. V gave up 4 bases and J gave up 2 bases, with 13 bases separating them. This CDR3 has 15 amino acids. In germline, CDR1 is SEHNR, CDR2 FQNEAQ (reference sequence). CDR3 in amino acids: CASSSYDEVTDTQYF. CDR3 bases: TGTGCCAGCAGCTCATACGACGAGGTCACAGATACGCAGTATTTT.

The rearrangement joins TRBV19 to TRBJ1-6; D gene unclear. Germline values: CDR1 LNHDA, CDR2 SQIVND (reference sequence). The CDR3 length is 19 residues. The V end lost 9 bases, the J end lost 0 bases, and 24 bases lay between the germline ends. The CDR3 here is CASRTSGAYYFSYNSPLHF. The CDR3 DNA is TGTGCCAGCCGTACCTCAGGAGCCTACTATTTCTCCTATAATTCACCCCTCCACTTT. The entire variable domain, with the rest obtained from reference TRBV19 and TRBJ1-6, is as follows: DGGITQSPKYLFRKEGQNVTLSCEQNLNHDAMYWYRQDPGQGLRLIYYSQIVNDFQKGDIAEGYSVSREKKESFPLTVTSAQKNPTAFYLCASRTSGAYYFSYNSPLHFGNGTRLTVT.

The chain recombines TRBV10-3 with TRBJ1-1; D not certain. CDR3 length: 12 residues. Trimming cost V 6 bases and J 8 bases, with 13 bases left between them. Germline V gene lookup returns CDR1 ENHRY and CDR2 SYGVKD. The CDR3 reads CAISYNEQEAFF. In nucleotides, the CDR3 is TGTGCCATCAGCTATAATGAACAAGAAGCTTTCTTT.